This T cell receptor beta chain comes out of a study of blood T cell repertoires in COVID-19. This CDR3 region has 14 residues. The V end lost 2 bases, the J end lost 3 bases, and 10 bases lay between the germline ends. CDR1 and CDR2 (germline): KGHSH, LQKENI. Using immunoSEQ multiplex PCR, the repertoire was profiled, and TCRdb retains in-frame clones only, with some absent. The data hold 150,000 to 200,000 clones, with about 80% observed a single time. This clonotype was sampled from a woman aged 70-85 years with acute or convalescent COVID-19. The sample was peripheral blood. V and J are TRBV18 and TRBJ1-1; tentative D call: TRBD1 (6 bases). This CDR3 is CASSPDRPYTEAFF. The CDR3 DNA sequence: TGTGCCAGCTCACCAGACAGGCCCTACACTGAAGCTTTCTTT.